The rows below give T cell receptor beta chains drawn from one sample of a study of cytomegalovirus exposure and HLA in healthy donors. Assay used: immunoSEQ multiplex PCR; TCRdb lists only in-frame clones, some missing. The sample holds about 140,000 clones, roughly 80% seen once. The sample taken for sequencing was PBMCs. These receptors were obtained from a female donor in good health and CMV-seronegative. CDR3s include the opening cysteine and the closing phenylalanine or tryptophan. The order of the fields is CDR3 protein, CDR3 DNA, J gene, D gene, clone size, V gene. D genes are given only for firm matches. Clone size is shown for a subset of rows, as once, few, many or a class of expanded clone.

CDR3: CASSLDPPTGRISGNTIYF
DNA: TGTGCCAGCAGCTTGGACCCCCCGACAGGGCGAATCTCTGGAAACACCATATATTTT
J: TRBJ1-3
D: TRBD1
size: .
V: TRBV5-4

CDR3: CASSEAPPDGYTF
DNA: TGCGCCAGCAGTGAAGCACCACCGGATGGCTACACCTTC
J: TRBJ1-2
D: .
size: once
V: TRBV10-2

CDR3: CASSPPGQRATGELFF
DNA: TGTGCCAGCTCACCTCCGGGACAGCGAGCCACCGGGGAGCTGTTTTTT
J: TRBJ2-2
D: TRBD1
size: .
V: TRBV18

CDR3: CAIKGQAHEQYF
DNA: TGTGCCATCAAGGGACAGGCCCACGAGCAGTACTTC
J: TRBJ2-7
D: TRBD1
size: .
V: TRBV10-3

CDR3: CASRRDRGEETQYF
DNA: TGTGCCAGCAGGCGAGACAGGGGCGAAGAGACCCAGTACTTC
J: TRBJ2-5
D: TRBD1
size: .
V: TRBV28

CDR3: CASSLGGVIEQYF
DNA: TGTGCCAGCAGTTTAGGAGGGGTCATCGAGCAGTACTTC
J: TRBJ2-7
D: .
size: .
V: TRBV28

CDR3: CASSFRWTDNYGYTF
DNA: TGTGCCAGCAGCTTTAGATGGACAGATAACTATGGCTACACCTTC
J: TRBJ1-2
D: .
size: .
V: TRBV5-6

CDR3: CASSPGTGPYEQYF
DNA: TGTGCCAGCAGTCCCGGGACAGGACCTTACGAGCAGTACTTC
J: TRBJ2-7
D: TRBD1
size: .
V: TRBV5-4

CDR3: CASSLAGTRYEQYF
DNA: TGTGCCAGCAGTTTAGCGGGAACACGCTACGAGCAGTACTTC
J: TRBJ2-7
D: .
size: .
V: TRBV28

CDR3: CAISGGREVETQYF
DNA: TGTGCCATCAGTGGCGGCAGAGAGGTTGAGACCCAGTACTTC
J: TRBJ2-5
D: .
size: .
V: TRBV10-3

CDR3: CASRTDSSWETQYF
DNA: TGTGCCAGCAGGACGGACTCTTCGTGGGAGACCCAGTACTTC
J: TRBJ2-5
D: .
size: .
V: TRBV27

CDR3: CASSQVPGDTYEQYF
DNA: TGCGCCAGCAGCCAAGTCCCAGGGGATACCTACGAGCAGTACTTC
J: TRBJ2-7
D: .
size: once
V: TRBV4-1

CDR3: CASSWGQSPSPKNIQYF
DNA: TGCGCCAGCAGCTGGGGACAGAGCCCCTCGCCAAAAAACATTCAGTACTTC
J: TRBJ2-4
D: TRBD1
size: .
V: TRBV5-1

CDR3: CVSGDTYEQYF
DNA: TGTGTCTCAGGGGATACCTACGAGCAGTACTTC
J: TRBJ2-7
D: .
size: .
V: TRBV6-5

CDR3: CASSQERGQPQHF
DNA: TGCGCCAGCAGCCAAGAACGGGGGCAGCCCCAGCATTTT
J: TRBJ1-5
D: .
size: once
V: TRBV4-1

CDR3: CASRPNGGSVHIQYF
DNA: TGTGCCAGCAGGCCCAACGGGGGGAGTGTTCACATTCAGTACTTC
J: TRBJ2-4
D: TRBD2
size: .
V: TRBV28

CDR3: CASSPGTSGAYEQYF
DNA: TGTGCCAGCTCCCCAGGGACTAGCGGAGCCTACGAGCAGTACTTC
J: TRBJ2-7
D: TRBD2
size: .
V: TRBV27

CDR3: CASSLSGSIPEAFF
DNA: TGCGCCAGCAGCTTGTCAGGCAGTATCCCCGAAGCTTTCTTT
J: TRBJ1-1
D: .
size: .
V: TRBV5-1

CDR3: CSAGPEGRYGYTF
DNA: TGCAGCGCAGGACCAGAGGGCCGGTATGGCTACACCTTC
J: TRBJ1-2
D: .
size: few
V: TRBV29-1

CDR3: CASSVSGGPAYEQYF
DNA: TGCGCCAGCAGCGTGTCGGGAGGCCCTGCCTACGAGCAGTACTTC
J: TRBJ2-7
D: TRBD2
size: .
V: TRBV5-1

CDR3: CASSLDWQNYGYTF
DNA: TGTGCCAGCAGCTTAGATTGGCAAAACTATGGCTACACCTTC
J: TRBJ1-2
D: .
size: few
V: TRBV7-9

CDR3: CASSIGDRVPSGANVLTF
DNA: TGTGCCAGTAGTATCGGGGACAGGGTTCCCTCTGGGGCCAACGTCCTGACTTTC
J: TRBJ2-6
D: TRBD1
size: .
V: TRBV19

CDR3: CAWSVGRGPMKVAGELFF
DNA: TGTGCCTGGAGTGTTGGCAGGGGTCCCATGAAGGTCGCCGGGGAGCTGTTTTTT
J: TRBJ2-2
D: .
size: .
V: TRBV30

CDR3: CAWSRGSGRAYEQYF
DNA: TGTGCCTGGAGTAGGGGTAGCGGGAGGGCCTACGAGCAGTACTTC
J: TRBJ2-7
D: TRBD2
size: .
V: TRBV30

CDR3: CASSDGRGLTGANVLTF
DNA: TGTGCCAGCAGTGATGGCAGGGGACTAACTGGGGCCAACGTCCTGACTTTC
J: TRBJ2-6
D: .
size: few
V: TRBV2

CDR3: CATSRDLRTSAGYTF
DNA: TGTGCCACCAGCAGAGATTTGAGGACATCAGCCGGCTACACCTTC
J: TRBJ1-2
D: .
size: .
V: TRBV15

CDR3: CASSDHRLFSGANVLTF
DNA: TGTGCCAGCAGTGATCACCGGTTATTCTCTGGGGCCAACGTCCTGACTTTC
J: TRBJ2-6
D: .
size: .
V: TRBV2

CDR3: CASSEWGDADTQYF
DNA: TGTGCCAGCAGTGAATGGGGGGACGCAGATACGCAGTATTTT
J: TRBJ2-3
D: .
size: .
V: TRBV6-1

CDR3: CASSSKRESYEQYF
DNA: TGTGCCAGCAGTTCGAAGCGGGAGTCCTACGAGCAGTACTTC
J: TRBJ2-7
D: TRBD2
size: few
V: TRBV6-5

CDR3: CASSYSDREAFF
DNA: TGTGCCAGCAGTTACTCGGACAGAGAAGCTTTCTTT
J: TRBJ1-1
D: .
size: .
V: TRBV6-5

CDR3: CASSQTGYQPQHF
DNA: TGTGCCAGCAGTCAAACAGGGTATCAGCCCCAGCATTTT
J: TRBJ1-5
D: .
size: .
V: TRBV6-1

CDR3: CASSSGHLYEQYF
DNA: TGTGCCAGCAGCTCCGGACACCTCTACGAGCAGTACTTC
J: TRBJ2-7
D: .
size: .
V: TRBV13

CDR3: CASSLRRLAPDTQYF
DNA: TGTGCCAGCTCATTACGTCGACTAGCGCCAGATACGCAGTATTTT
J: TRBJ2-3
D: TRBD2
size: .
V: TRBV18

CDR3: CASSPPRRDTQYF
DNA: TGCGCCAGCAGCCCCCCTAGGCGAGATACGCAGTATTTT
J: TRBJ2-3
D: .
size: .
V: TRBV4-1

CDR3: CASSLGQKNIQYF
DNA: TGTGCCAGCAGTTTAGGACAGAAAAACATTCAGTACTTC
J: TRBJ2-4
D: .
size: .
V: TRBV6-5

CDR3: CASSESGQNAEAFF
DNA: TGTGCCAGCAGTGAATCGGGACAGAACGCTGAAGCTTTCTTT
J: TRBJ1-1
D: TRBD1
size: few
V: TRBV6-1

CDR3: CASSKMAEAYEQYF
DNA: TGTGCCAGCAGTAAGATGGCAGAAGCCTACGAGCAGTACTTC
J: TRBJ2-7
D: .
size: .
V: TRBV6-1

CDR3: CASSYSESILNEQFF
DNA: TGTGCCAGCAGTTACTCGGAGAGCATTCTCAATGAGCAGTTCTTC
J: TRBJ2-1
D: .
size: .
V: TRBV6-5

CDR3: CASSQGTSGSPYEQYF
DNA: TGTGCCAGCTCACAGGGGACTAGCGGGAGCCCCTACGAGCAGTACTTC
J: TRBJ2-7
D: TRBD2
size: once
V: TRBV18

CDR3: CASSSQTYEQYF
DNA: TGTGCCAGCAGCTCCCAAACCTACGAGCAGTACTTC
J: TRBJ2-7
D: .
size: .
V: TRBV5-5

CDR3: CASSLNRGGEQYF
DNA: TGTGCCAGCAGTCTAAACAGGGGGGGAGAGCAGTACTTC
J: TRBJ2-7
D: .
size: .
V: TRBV27

CDR3: CASSLFPDRNYGYTF
DNA: TGCGCCAGCAGCTTGTTCCCTGACAGGAACTATGGCTACACCTTC
J: TRBJ1-2
D: .
size: .
V: TRBV5-1

CDR3: CASSGRQRNEKLFF
DNA: TGTGCCAGCAGCGGTAGACAGAGAAATGAAAAACTGTTTTTT
J: TRBJ1-4
D: .
size: .
V: TRBV7-9

CDR3: CASSFGQTDTGELFF
DNA: TGTGCCAGCAGTTTCGGACAGACGGACACCGGGGAGCTGTTTTTT
J: TRBJ2-2
D: .
size: .
V: TRBV28

CDR3: CASSFSPGGEGGCTF
DNA: TGTGCCAGCAGTTTTTCCCCCGGGGGGGAAGGAGGCTGCACCTTC
J: TRBJ1-2
D: .
size: .
V: TRBV6-5